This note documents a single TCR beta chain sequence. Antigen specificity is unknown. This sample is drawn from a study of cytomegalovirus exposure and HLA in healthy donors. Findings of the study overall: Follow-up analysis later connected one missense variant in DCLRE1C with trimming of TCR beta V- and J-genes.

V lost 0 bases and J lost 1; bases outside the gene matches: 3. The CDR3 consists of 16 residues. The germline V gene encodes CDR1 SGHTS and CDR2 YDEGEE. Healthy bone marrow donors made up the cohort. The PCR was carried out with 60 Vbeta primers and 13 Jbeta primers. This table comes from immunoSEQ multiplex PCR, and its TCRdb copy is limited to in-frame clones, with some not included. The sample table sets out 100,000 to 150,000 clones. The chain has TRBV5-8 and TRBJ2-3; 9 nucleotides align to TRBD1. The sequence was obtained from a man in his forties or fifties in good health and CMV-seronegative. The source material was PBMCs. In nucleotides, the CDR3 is TGTGCCAGCAGCTTGGGGCGGGACAGGGGCACAGATACGCAGTATTTT. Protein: CASSLGRDRGTDTQYF.